This is a list of T cell receptor beta chains from one sample in a study of blood T cell repertoires in COVID-19. Libraries were prepared by immunoSEQ multiplex PCR; TCRdb keeps only in-frame clonotypes and omits some of them. This table has under 300,000 clones, 70% to 90% appearing once. The source material was peripheral blood. All receptors derive from a woman in her 70s with COVID-19, enrolled during active disease. CDR3s include the opening cysteine and the closing phenylalanine or tryptophan. The D gene is left open where the match is weak. Some rows mark clone size as missing; the rest say once, few, many or name a class of expanded clone.

j_gene: TRBJ1-1
abundance: NA
d_gene: TRBD1
v_gene: TRBV6-2/TRBV6-3
CDR3nt: TGTGCCAGCAGTTTGGGACAGGGGAGCACTGAAGCTTTCTTT
CDR3aa: CASSLGQGSTEAFF

j_gene: TRBJ1-2
abundance: NA
d_gene: TRBD1
v_gene: TRBV9
CDR3nt: TGTGCCAGCAGCCCAGGACTACAGGGGGAGGGTGGCTACACCTTC
CDR3aa: CASSPGLQGEGGYTF

j_gene: TRBJ1-3
abundance: NA
d_gene: TRBD1
v_gene: TRBV19
CDR3nt: TGTGCCACTCGACAGGGGGCAAATGGAAACACCATATATTTT
CDR3aa: CATRQGANGNTIYF

j_gene: TRBJ2-7
abundance: NA
d_gene: NA
v_gene: TRBV3-1/TRBV3-2
CDR3nt: TGTGCCAGCAGCACCTCAGGGTCAACCTACGAGCAGTACTTC
CDR3aa: CASSTSGSTYEQYF

j_gene: TRBJ2-1
abundance: NA
d_gene: TRBD1
v_gene: TRBV9
CDR3nt: TGTGCCAGCAGCGTAGGGACAGGGGACCATGAGCAGTTCTTC
CDR3aa: CASSVGTGDHEQFF

j_gene: TRBJ1-6
abundance: few
d_gene: NA
v_gene: TRBV13
CDR3nt: TGTGCCAGCAGCTTTGGACGGGGGGTGTCACCCCTCCACTTT
CDR3aa: CASSFGRGVSPLHF

j_gene: TRBJ2-1
abundance: once
d_gene: TRBD2
v_gene: TRBV2
CDR3nt: TGTGCCACCGCTACTAGCGGGGGTTCCAATGAGCAGTTCTTC
CDR3aa: CATATSGGSNEQFF

j_gene: TRBJ2-7
abundance: NA
d_gene: NA
v_gene: TRBV30
CDR3nt: TGTGCCTGGAGTGTTGGAGTAGCGTACGAGCAGTACTTC
CDR3aa: CAWSVGVAYEQYF

j_gene: TRBJ2-5
abundance: NA
d_gene: NA
v_gene: TRBV7-9
CDR3nt: TGTGCCAGCAGCTTAAAGGGGCGTCCAGGGGAGACCCAGTACTTC
CDR3aa: CASSLKGRPGETQYF

j_gene: TRBJ1-1
abundance: NA
d_gene: TRBD1
v_gene: TRBV4-3
CDR3nt: TGCGCCAGCAGCCAAGAATGGGCCTTTGGGACAGAGGACACTGAAGCTTTCTTT
CDR3aa: CASSQEWAFGTEDTEAFF

j_gene: TRBJ1-6
abundance: once
d_gene: NA
v_gene: TRBV30
CDR3nt: TGTGCTTTACACCCGGCAGGACTTAATTCACCCCTCCACTTT
CDR3aa: CALHPAGLNSPLHF

j_gene: TRBJ2-7
abundance: NA
d_gene: NA
v_gene: TRBV6-6
CDR3nt: TGTGCCAGCAGTCGTCCAGGAGGTTACGAGCAGTACTTC
CDR3aa: CASSRPGGYEQYF

j_gene: TRBJ1-1
abundance: NA
d_gene: TRBD1
v_gene: TRBV5-1
CDR3nt: TGCGCCAGCAGCCCCCGGGACAGGGGCACTGAAGCTTTCTTT
CDR3aa: CASSPRDRGTEAFF

j_gene: TRBJ2-5
abundance: NA
d_gene: NA
v_gene: TRBV19
CDR3nt: TGTGCCAGTAGTATAAGGGGGACAAATCAAGAGACCCAGTACTTC
CDR3aa: CASSIRGTNQETQYF

j_gene: TRBJ2-5
abundance: NA
d_gene: NA
v_gene: TRBV29-1
CDR3nt: TGCAGCGTTGAAGGGGCATTTTGGACACTAGAGACCCAGTACTTC
CDR3aa: CSVEGAFWTLETQYF

j_gene: TRBJ2-1
abundance: NA
d_gene: TRBD2
v_gene: TRBV29-1
CDR3nt: TGCAGCGTTGAAGGTCTAGCGGGGCCGTATGAGCAGTTCTTC
CDR3aa: CSVEGLAGPYEQFF

j_gene: TRBJ1-2
abundance: NA
d_gene: TRBD1
v_gene: TRBV5-1
CDR3nt: TGCGCCAGCAGCTTGGGGACAGGGGGCTATGGCTACACCTTC
CDR3aa: CASSLGTGGYGYTF

j_gene: TRBJ2-7
abundance: NA
d_gene: NA
v_gene: TRBV5-1
CDR3nt: TGCGCCAGCAGCGAGGACTGGATATTCGAGCAGTACTTC
CDR3aa: CASSEDWIFEQYF

j_gene: TRBJ1-1
abundance: NA
d_gene: NA
v_gene: TRBV6-4
CDR3nt: TGTGCCAGCAGTGTCTCGGGGGAGGGGAACACTGAAGCTTTCTTT
CDR3aa: CASSVSGEGNTEAFF